The T cell receptor beta chain under discussion was sequenced for a study of T-cell memory formation after mild COVID-19. This clonotype was seen only a few times. One entry per CDR3 protein, called by TCRdb with MiXCR from the 5' RACE reads. The sample records around 430,000 distinct CDR3 sequences, about 16% being singletons. Specimen: PBMCs or a T cell subset sorted from them (not recorded which). The origin of this receptor is a man aged 18-30 years who had mild COVID-19 (a few samples of this study predate the infection). Cell type and time point are not known.

The CDR3 here is CASSEAGSMNTEAFF. The CDR3, as DNA: TGTGCCAGCAGTGAGGCAGGGAGCATGAACACTGAAGCTTTCTTT. J is TRBJ1-1 and V is TRBV25-1; a weak D match, TRBD1 (5 bases). V was clipped by 3 bases and J by 0 bases, with 11 bases between them. Per germline, CDR1 MGHDK and CDR2 SYGVNS. The CDR3 is 15 amino acids.